This T cell receptor beta chain came from a study of identical twins. Study-level findings and limits: Researchers caution that invariant MAIT and iNKT cells could partly confound zero-insertion analyses. High-abundance cord blood beta clonotypes had fewer insertions; memory repertoires showed none. Modelling underestimated the level of out-of-frame TCR alpha sharing observed in monozygotic twins.

This CDR3 comprises 16 residues. V dropped 5 bases and J dropped 2 bases, with 13 bases sitting between them. Germline V gene data show CDR1 as SGHAT and CDR2 as FQNNGV. Each CDR3 protein is one row after TCRdb ran MiXCR on the 5' RACE reads. The table lists 640,000 or so distinct CDR3 sequences, approximately 6.1% of them singletons. Points on this clonotype: What it binds is unknown.

The TCR comes from a man between 18 and 29 years old in good health. Sequencing was carried out using naive T cells sorted from blood. V gene TRBV11-2 combines with J gene TRBJ2-6; TRBD1 is a possible D gene (5 bases). The CDR3 DNA is TGTGCCAGCAGCGCGATAGTCAGGGCTGGGGCCAACGTCCTGACTTTC. Amino acid sequence: CASSAIVRAGANVLTF.